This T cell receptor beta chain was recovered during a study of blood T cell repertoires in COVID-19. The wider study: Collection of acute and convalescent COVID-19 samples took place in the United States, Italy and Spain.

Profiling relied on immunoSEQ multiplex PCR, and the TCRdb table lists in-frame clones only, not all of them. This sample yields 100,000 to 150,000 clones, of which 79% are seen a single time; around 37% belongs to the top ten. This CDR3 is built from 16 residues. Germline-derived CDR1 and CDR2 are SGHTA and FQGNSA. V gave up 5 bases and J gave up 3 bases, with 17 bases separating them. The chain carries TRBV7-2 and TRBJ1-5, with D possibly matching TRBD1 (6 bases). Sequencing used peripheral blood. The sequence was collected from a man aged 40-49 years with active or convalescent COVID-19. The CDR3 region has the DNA TGTGCCAGCAGCGCCCGAGGGGGGAGGGCCAATCAGCCCCAGCATTTT. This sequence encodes CASSARGGRANQPQHF. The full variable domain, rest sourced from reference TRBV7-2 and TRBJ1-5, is GAGVSQSPSNKVTEKGKDVELRCDPISGHTALYWYRQSLGQGLEFLIYFQGNSAPDKSGLPSDRFSAERTGGSVSTLTIQRTQQEDSAVYLCASSARGGRANQPQHFGDGTRLSIL.